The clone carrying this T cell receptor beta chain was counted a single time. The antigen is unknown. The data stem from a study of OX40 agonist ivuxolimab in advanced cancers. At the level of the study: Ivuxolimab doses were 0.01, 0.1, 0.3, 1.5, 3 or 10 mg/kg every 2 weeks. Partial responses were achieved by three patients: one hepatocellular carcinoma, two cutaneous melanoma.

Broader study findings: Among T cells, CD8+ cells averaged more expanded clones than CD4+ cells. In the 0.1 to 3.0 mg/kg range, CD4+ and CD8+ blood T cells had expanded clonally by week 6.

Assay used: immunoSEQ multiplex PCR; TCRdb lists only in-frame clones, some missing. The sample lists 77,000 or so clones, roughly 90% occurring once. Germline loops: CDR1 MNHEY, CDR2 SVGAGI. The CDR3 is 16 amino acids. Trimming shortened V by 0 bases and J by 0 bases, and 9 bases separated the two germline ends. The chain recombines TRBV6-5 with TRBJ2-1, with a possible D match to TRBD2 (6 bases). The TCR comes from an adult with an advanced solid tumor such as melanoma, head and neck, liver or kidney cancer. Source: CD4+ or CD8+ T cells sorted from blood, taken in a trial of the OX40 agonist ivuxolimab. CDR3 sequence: CASSYSSGVSYNEQFF. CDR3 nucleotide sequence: TGTGCCAGCAGTTACTCGTCGGGGGTCTCCTACAATGAGCAGTTCTTC.